This paragraph covers one TCR beta chain sequence. Its matching antigen is unknown. The record originates from a study of cytomegalovirus exposure and HLA in healthy donors. Whole-study findings and limits: The study designated 160 or so TCR beta chains cytomegalovirus-associated.

Primers included in the PCR were 60 Vbeta and 13 Jbeta primers. Clones were sequenced by immunoSEQ multiplex PCR, and TCRdb holds only the in-frame ones, with some missing. The table has 150,000 to 200,000 clones, 75% to 85% seen once. Germline V gives CDR1 MNHEY, CDR2 SVGAGI. V lost 6 bases and J lost 5; bases outside the gene matches: 9. The CDR3 covers 14 residues. The receptor was isolated from a woman in her fifties or sixties in good health and CMV-seropositive. V usage is TRBV6-5 and J usage is TRBJ1-1; 7 nucleotides agree with TRBD1. The specimen was PBMCs. The CDR3 DNA is TGTGCCAGCAGAAGACAGGGAAGTTGGACTGAAGCTTTCTTT. Translated, it gives CASRRQGSWTEAFF.